This T cell receptor beta chain comes out of a study of shared clonotypes between healthy human individuals. V was shortened by 4 bases and J by 1 base, with 10 bases between the two germline ends. The length of the CDR3 is 13 residues. Germline-derived CDR1 and CDR2 are SQVTM and ANQGSEA. Method: immunoSEQ multiplex PCR; TCRdb's copy keeps in-frame clones and lacks some. The data hold around 2,000,000 clones, with about 95% observed a single time. Only one count was recorded for this clone. The genes are TRBV29-1 and TRBJ1-1; D might be TRBD1 (6 bases). Source material: naive CD4+ T cells sorted from blood. Stated subset: CD45RA+ positively selected. This clonotype was sampled from a man younger than 30 in good health. The chain's CDR3 is CSVGKGGNTEAFF. In DNA form, the CDR3 reads TGCAGCGTTGGAAAGGGGGGGAACACTGAAGCTTTCTTT.